This T cell receptor (beta chain) derives from a study of blood T cell repertoires in COVID-19 (dated by TCRdb to the early 2020s). In the study overall: Collaborator samples came from the United States, Italy and Spain and covered acute and convalescent phases of COVID-19. Where HLA class I and class II types were available, the types were taken from metadata supplied by the sample provider, not from assay-based typing. The material from the prospective study consisted of cDNA or gDNA derived from T cells, B-cell-depleted T cells, or PBMCs. The dataset comprised deeply sampled blood TCRbeta repertoires from subjects exposed to, actively infected with, or recovered from COVID-19. A freely available public database, intended as a resource for researchers studying the immune response to SARS-CoV-2, is where the repertoires were released. A de-identified subject ID, COVID-19 status, age in years and sex were almost always included in the sample metadata. Samples came from the ongoing ImmuneRACE study (first 160 participants) plus 1,254 subjects from 6 global collaborators.

The immunoSEQ Assay, a bias-controlled multiplex PCR, was used to amplify TCRbeta CDR3 regions from genomic DNA. As for how the authors treated the data: Within the assay, amplification of reference gene primers was used to estimate how many nucleated cells each sample contained. Sequence reads were collapsed and filtered to measure the absolute abundance of every unique TCRbeta CDR3 rearrangement. For each sample, productive Simpson clonality was calculated as the square root of Simpson's diversity index across productive rearrangements. TCRdb holds this immuneACCESS table with in-frame rearrangements only. Some clones are missing; in checked studies, unresolved V genes explain under half, and the rest has no known cause. Clonal size and the V and J genes are those of that table, whereas D and trimming came from the DNA. For this sample the table gives about 38,000 clones, of which around 84% were detected only once. 1.6% of the sample belongs to the ten largest clones.

From a lookup of the germline V gene, CDR1 and CDR2 are SGHTA and FQGNSA. The CDR3 runs 14 residues from the cysteine to the phenylalanine. Solely the CDR3 DNA is kept, with 42 bases framed from the first base. For this chain, trimming is 5 bases at the V end and 2 bases at the J end, and the number of junction bases without a gene match is 3. Turning to this clone: This receptor's antigen is unknown. It has no much larger one-base neighbor in the sample; base qualities were not kept.

Study-wide conclusions, independent of this receptor: The quantity of clinical and demographic metadata differed by source and by participant and was supplied without curation.

One collaborating source in Seattle enrolled patients during active infection and followed them longitudinally through the course of disease. The collaborating institutions used their own protocols to collect whole blood in K2EDTA tubes. For TCRbeta analysis, collaborators shipped samples in one of three forms: frozen whole blood, isolated PBMCs, or DNA extracted from either of those sample types. Sequenced: peripheral blood. This clonotype was sampled from a man in his sixties with COVID-19, enrolled during active disease. The chain uses TRBV7-2 and TRBJ1-1; the junction holds 9 bases that match TRBD1. The DNA reads TGTGCCAGCAGCAAACAGGGGGCTAACACTGAAGCTTTCTTT. This encodes CASSKQGANTEAFF. Reference TRBV7-2 and TRBJ1-1 genes cover what lies past the CDR3, so the full variable domain is GAGVSQSPSNKVTEKGKDVELRCDPISGHTALYWYRQSLGQGLEFLIYFQGNSAPDKSGLPSDRFSAERTGGSVSTLTIQRTQQEDSAVYLCASSKQGANTEAFFGQGTRLTVV.